This entry is about one T cell receptor (beta chain). The data belong to a study of shared clonotypes between healthy human individuals. Sequenced by immunoSEQ multiplex PCR; TCRdb stores in-frame clones only, minus some. The data hold 2.3 million or so clones, with 93% observed a single time. Losses at the gene ends were 4 bases for V and 2 bases for J; bases not matched to a gene: 6. The germline V gene encodes CDR1 SGHNT and CDR2 YYREEE (reference sequence). The length of the CDR3 is 15 residues. Sequenced: naive CD4+ T cells from PBMCs. As to subset: CD45RA+ positively selected. The V call is TRBV5-4, the J call TRBJ2-5; 9 bases are shared with TRBD1. The sequence derives from a man between 18 and 29 years old in good health. Some clones in this sample may be carry-over from other donors' samples. In nucleotides, the CDR3 is TGTGCCAGCAGCCACAGGGGGACAGGGCAAGAGACCCAGTACTTC. It yields the protein CASSHRGTGQETQYF.